The rows below give T cell receptor beta chains drawn from one sample of a study of regulatory T cells in long-lasting Graves disease. In TCRdb, the multiplex PCR reads were re-called with MiXCR into one record per CDR3 protein. The data hold fewer than 450,000 distinct CDR3 sequences, with 15% observed a single time. The data were also submitted as part of a second study, on T cells in Graves' hyperthyroidism and ophthalmopathy.

The sample here was peripheral blood mononuclear cells (PBMCs), taken at new diagnosis, from a patient treated with antithyroid drugs. The receptor source for this set is a woman aged 40 to 50 with Graves disease. Both conserved end residues are part of each CDR3. Each record gives: D gene, J gene, V gene, clone size, CDR3 DNA, CDR3 protein. D genes are given only for firm matches. Part of the rows lack a size; the others show once, few, many or a class for expanded clones.

-,TRBJ2-7,TRBV4-1,-,TGCGCCAGCAGCCAAGCTATGAGGGGAACGGCTTACGAGCAGTACTTC,CASSQAMRGTAYEQYF
TRBD2,TRBJ2-2,TRBV15,many,TGTGCCACCAGCAGAGGGGGTAGCGGGAGTCGGTCCGGGGAGCTGTTTTTT,CATSRGGSGSRSGELFF
-,TRBJ1-5,TRBV24-1,many,TGTGCCACCAGTGATTCATCCCAGGGTTTGGGCAATCAGCCCCAGCATTTT,CATSDSSQGLGNQPQHF
-,TRBJ2-1,TRBV7-9,many,TGTGCCAGCAGCTTGGGGCGGGCGAGCTCCTACAATGAGCAGTTCTTC,CASSLGRASSYNEQFF
-,TRBJ2-1,TRBV12-3/TRBV12-4,many,TGTGCCAGCAGTTTAGGAGAGGTCTACAATGAGCAGTTCTTC,CASSLGEVYNEQFF
-,TRBJ2-1,TRBV7-3,few,TGTGTCAGCAGCTTAGAGGCTCCGGTATCCTACAATGAGCAGTTCTTC,CVSSLEAPVSYNEQFF
TRBD2,TRBJ2-1,TRBV7-3,-,TGTGCCAGCAGCTTAACGGGGCTAGCGGGAGGGCCGCGGGCATACAATGAGCAGTTCTTC,CASSLTGLAGGPRAYNEQFF
-,TRBJ1-4,TRBV28,many,TGTGCCAGCACCCCCCCGGGGTTGGGTGAAAAACTGTTTTTT,CASTPPGLGEKLFF
-,TRBJ2-7,TRBV7-2,many,TGTGCCAGCAGCTTATCAACCGGGGAAAGCTCCTACGAGCAGTACTTC,CASSLSTGESSYEQYF
-,TRBJ1-2,TRBV28,-,TGTGCCAGCAGCCAAGTCCGGTTTTCGTCCTATGGCTACACCTTC,CASSQVRFSSYGYTF
-,TRBJ2-1,TRBV9,-,TGTGCCAGCAGCCCAGGACCTTCGGATGAGCAGTTCTTC,CASSPGPSDEQFF
-,TRBJ2-5,TRBV7-9,many,TGTGCCAGCAGCCCAGACAGCCGAGAGACCCAGTACTTC,CASSPDSRETQYF
-,TRBJ1-1,TRBV28,many,TGTGCCAGCACTGCGAGGGGCATGAACACTGAAGCTTTCTTT,CASTARGMNTEAFF